The 26 T cell receptor beta chains below were found in one sample sequenced in a study of T cell responses to AZD1222 COVID-19 vaccine (dated by TCRdb to 2020 to 2023). Library creation used the immunoSEQ multiplex PCR assay. TCRdb obtained this table from immuneACCESS and retained in-frame rearrangements with V and J assigned. These tables miss some clones; where compared with another copy, unresolved V genes account for less than half of the shortfall, and the remainder is unexplained. In all, the sample holds about 120,000 clones, and 90% of those were seen once. 6.9% of the sample is taken by the ten largest. The time point label, read with the paper, signifies: baseline before first vaccination. Sequenced here: peripheral blood, sampled on day 0 of AZD1222 vaccination. Receptors were obtained from an adult in good health.

The rearrangement joins TRBV18 to TRBJ2-7; D gene ambiguous. The germline V and J ends were trimmed by 6 bases and 0 bases, with 15 bases remaining between them. CDR1 KGHSH and CDR2 LQKENI come from the germline V gene. CDR3 length equals 15 residues. Here the CDR3 reads CASSSVRRDSYEQYF. CDR3 nucleotide sequence: TGTGCCAGCTCTTCTGTTCGAAGGGACTCCTACGAGCAGTACTTC.

This sequence joins TRBV28 and TRBJ2-1, with no clear D. The CDR3 extends over 11 amino acids. The germline gives CDR1 MDHEN, CDR2 SYDVKM. V was shortened by 6 bases and J by 10 bases, with 10 bases between the two germline ends. The CDR3 coding sequence is TGTGCCAGCAGCACAAGTCCCGAGCAGTTCTTC. Its protein is CASSTSPEQFF.

This rearrangement joins TRBV5-4 to TRBJ2-7, with TRBD1 matching 10 bases. The germline V gene has CDR1 SGHNT and CDR2 YYREEE (reference sequence). This CDR3 region has 16 residues. The V gene end was trimmed by 1 base and the J gene end by 4 bases; junction bases not matched to a gene: 8. This chain's CDR3 is CASSLLWGDRGYEQYF. CDR3 DNA sequence: TGTGCCAGCAGCTTGCTATGGGGGGACAGGGGTTACGAGCAGTACTTC.

This clone has only one observation. The V and J genes are TRBV12-3 or TRBV12-4 and TRBJ1-1; TRBD1 matches 8 bases. Trimming cost V 7 bases and J 12 bases; bases outside gene matches: 10. The CDR3 is 12 amino acids. CDR3 coding DNA: TGTGCCAGCAATCTGGCAGGGGGCAGGTCTTTCTTT. Translation: CASNLAGGRSFF.

The rearrangement joins TRBV5-8 to TRBJ1-1, with D tentatively TRBD1 (5 bases). The CDR3 extends over 15 amino acids. V lost 0 bases and J lost 4, with 13 bases in between. Germline values: CDR1 SGHTS, CDR2 YDEGEE. The CDR3 DNA reads TGTGCCAGCAGCTTGGGGATTACAAGGGGCACTGAAGCTTTCTTT. It codes for CASSLGITRGTEAFF. Drawing the rest from reference TRBV5-8 and TRBJ1-1, the complete variable domain is EAGVTQSPTHLIKTRGQQATLRCSPISGHTSVYWYQQALGLGLQFLLWYDEGEERNRGNFPPRFSGRQFPNYSSELNVNALELEDSALYLCASSLGITRGTEAFFGQGTRLTVV.

This sequence joins TRBV9 and TRBJ2-1; either TRBD1 or TRBD2 may supply D (5 bases each). Germline CDR1 is SGDLS and CDR2 is YYNGEE. This CDR3 is built from 19 residues. V was cut by 3 bases and J by 6 bases, with 28 bases left in between. The CDR3 nucleotides read TGTGCCAGCAGCGCTAGAGGACCCTTTGACTACGGGGACCTCAATGAGCAGTTCTTC. It yields the protein CASSARGPFDYGDLNEQFF.

This chain uses TRBV30 with TRBJ1-5; D gene uncertain. The germline V gene has CDR1 GTSNPN and CDR2 SVGIG (reference sequence). The CDR3 loop spans 19 amino acids. The ends were cut back, 0 bases at V and 0 bases at J, with 21 bases in the middle. This CDR3 reads CAWSVEPFTVGNSNQPQHF. CDR3 sequence (DNA): TGTGCCTGGAGTGTAGAACCCTTCACCGTCGGTAATAGCAATCAGCCCCAGCATTTT.

This chain links TRBV7-6 with TRBJ1-1; D gene unclear. CDR3 length equals 15 residues. Germline V gene data show CDR1 as SGHVS and CDR2 as FNYEAQ. The germline V and J ends were trimmed by 5 bases and 3 bases, with 16 bases remaining between them. CDR3 nucleotides: TGTGCCAGCAGCCCGATTTGGGCCCGGGACACTGAAGCTTTCTTT. Translated, it gives CASSPIWARDTEAFF.

This clone was recorded once. This chain connects TRBV6-4 to TRBJ2-1; possibly TRBD2 for D (6 bases). This CDR3 spans 14 amino acids. Germline values: CDR1 MRHNA, CDR2 SNTAGT. Trimming took off 3 bases at V and 6 bases at J, with 12 bases between the two ends. CDR3 protein: CASSETGEINEQFF. Written as DNA, the CDR3 is TGTGCCAGCAGTGAAACGGGGGAAATCAATGAGCAGTTCTTC.

This clone showed up just once. The rearrangement links TRBV27 to TRBJ2-7; TRBD2 matches 11 bases. CDR3 length equals 16 residues. The V and J ends lost 5 bases and 5 bases, in that order; junction bases with no gene match: 11. The germline CDR1 and CDR2 sequences are MNHEY and SMNVEV (reference sequence). CDR3 nucleotide sequence: TGTGCCAGCAGTCTCTATAGCGGGGGGGCGGTGCACGAGCAGTACTTC. Protein sequence: CASSLYSGGAVHEQYF.

The chain joins TRBV27 to TRBJ2-5; D unresolved. The CDR3 covers 13 residues. The V gene lost 6 bases and the J gene lost 0 bases, with 8 bases spanning the gap. Germline values: CDR1 MNHEY, CDR2 SMNVEV (reference sequence). The CDR3 loop reads CASSPTDQETQYF. CDR3 DNA: TGTGCCAGCAGCCCGACGGACCAAGAGACCCAGTACTTC.

V gene TRBV29-1 combines with J gene TRBJ1-2, with TRBD1 matching over 8 bases. CDR1 SQVTM and CDR2 ANQGSEA come from the germline V gene. The CDR3 spans 12 residues. Trimming removed 7 bases from V and 6 bases from J; junction bases left unmatched: 7. DNA of the CDR3: TGCAGCGATAGACAGGGGTTCCATGGCTACACCTTC. This encodes CSDRQGFHGYTF.

The V and J genes are TRBV18 and TRBJ1-4; D is perhaps TRBD1 (5 bases). The germline V gene has CDR1 KGHSH and CDR2 LQKENI. V lost 3 bases and J 5 bases, leaving 13 bases between the germline ends. This CDR3 contains 15 residues. The CDR3 region is CASSPLAAGNEKLFF. As DNA, the CDR3 is TGTGCCAGCTCACCCTTAGCGGCAGGGAATGAAAAACTGTTTTTT.

This chain links TRBV4-3 with TRBJ2-2, with TRBD2 matching over 9 bases. V was clipped by 2 bases and J by 4 bases; unmatched bases: 11. The CDR3 is made up of 18 amino acids. Germline lookup yields CDR1 LGHNA and CDR2 YSLEER. CDR3 residues: CASSQQIPGTSFTGELFF. Here the CDR3 DNA reads TGCGCCAGCAGCCAACAAATACCCGGGACTAGCTTCACCGGGGAGCTGTTTTTT.

Here the CDR3 DNA reads TGTGCCAGCAGCACCGGAAACACCATATATTTT. Translation gives CASSTGNTIYF. The chain uses TRBV3-1 (or the pseudogene TRBV3-2) and TRBJ1-3; the D is unclear. The CDR3 contains 11 residues. V was pared by 5 bases and J by 4 bases, with 3 bases between. Germline V CDR1 and CDR2: LGHDT, YNNKEL (reference sequence).

This chain links TRBV24-1 with TRBJ2-2; 9 nucleotides line up with TRBD1. V was pared by 5 bases and J by 4 bases, with 10 bases of the junction left unmatched. The CDR3 spans 17 residues. Looked up from germline, CDR1 is KGHDR and CDR2 is SFDVKD. CDR3 amino acids: CATSGLGTGLGTGELFF. In DNA form, the CDR3 reads TGTGCCACCAGTGGTCTAGGGACAGGGCTCGGCACCGGGGAGCTGTTTTTT.

V and J are TRBV6-5 and TRBJ1-2; the D is unclear. Trimming stripped 6 bases from V and 6 bases from J, with 17 bases between. Per the germline V gene, CDR1 is MNHEY and CDR2 is SVGAGI. This CDR3 spans 14 amino acids. The CDR3 sequence: CASSRGPVRNGYTF. The CDR3 coding sequence is TGTGCCAGCAGCCGAGGTCCGGTTCGAAATGGCTACACCTTC.

The genes are TRBV7-9 and TRBJ1-2; TRBD1 aligns across 8 bases. Losses at the gene ends were 5 bases for V and 1 base for J; bases not matched to a gene: 9. The CDR3 spans 16 residues. Germline CDR1 reads SEHNR; CDR2 reads FQNEAQ (reference sequence). CDR3 sequence (DNA): TGTGCCAGCAGCCCAACGGACAGGGCCATTAACTATGGCTACACCTTC. Translated: CASSPTDRAINYGYTF. The variable domain in full, completed from reference TRBV7-9 and TRBJ1-2, reads DTGVSQNPRHKITKRGQNVTFRCDPISEHNRLYWYRQTLGQGPEFLTYFQNEAQLEKSRLLSDRFSAERPKGSFSTLEIQRTEQGDSAMYLCASSPTDRAINYGYTFGSGTRLTVV.

This chain joins TRBV20-1 and TRBJ2-3, with D unclear. The V and J ends lost 3 bases and 1 base respectively, with 14 bases between them. Looked up from germline, CDR1 is DFQATT and CDR2 is SNEGSKA (reference sequence). This CDR3 is 15 amino acids long. This CDR3 reads CSASSLNGRTDTQYF. CDR3 bases: TGCAGTGCTAGTAGCCTAAACGGGCGCACAGATACGCAGTATTTT.

The chain recombines TRBV7-2 with TRBJ2-7; TRBD1 matches 7 bases. CDR1 is SGHTA, CDR2 FQGNSA, per germline. The CDR3 extends over 13 amino acids. The V gene end was trimmed by 5 bases and the J gene end by 3 bases; junction bases not matched to a gene: 4. The CDR3 sequence is CASSRGTDYEQYF. The CDR3, as DNA: TGTGCCAGCAGCCGAGGGACAGACTACGAGCAGTACTTC.

The J gene is TRBJ1-4, the V gene TRBV10-3; tentative D call: TRBD1 (5 bases). CDR3 size: 15 residues. CDR1 and CDR2 from the germline V gene are ENHRY and SYGVKD. The V end was cut by 3 bases, the J end by 3 bases, with 11 bases between. Here the CDR3 reads CAISERDGPNEKLFF. As DNA, the CDR3 is TGTGCCATCAGTGAAAGGGACGGTCCTAATGAAAAACTGTTTTTT.

The genes are TRBV27 and TRBJ1-4; TRBD1 matches 9 bases. Germline-derived CDR1 and CDR2 are MNHEY and SMNVEV (reference sequence). The CDR3 covers 13 residues. Trimming removed 9 bases from V and 8 bases from J; junction bases left unmatched: 7. The CDR3 loop is CASSDRGWEKLFF. In nucleotides, the CDR3 is TGTGCCAGTTCGGACAGGGGTTGGGAAAAACTGTTTTTT.

This clone showed up just a few times. The chain has TRBV4-3 and TRBJ1-1, with D tentatively TRBD1 (5 bases). Germline values: CDR1 LGHNA, CDR2 YSLEER. CDR3 length: 15 residues. V lost 0 bases and J lost 4, with 12 bases in between. The DNA for the CDR3 is TGCGCCAGCAGCCAAGATCGGTTCAGGGTCACTGAAGCTTTCTTT. The encoded protein is CASSQDRFRVTEAFF.

This chain joins TRBV2 and TRBJ2-3; D gene ambiguous. The CDR3 is 12 residues long. V lost 6 bases to trimming and J lost 2 bases, with 6 bases between them. The germline V gene has CDR1 SNHLY and CDR2 FYNNEI. The CDR3 DNA follows: TGTGCCAGCAGAACAGACACAGATACGCAGTATTTT. Protein product: CASRTDTDTQYF.

This chain links TRBV5-1 with TRBJ2-1, with TRBD2 matching over 7 bases. CDR1 SGHRS and CDR2 YFSETQ come from the germline V gene. The CDR3 is 15 amino acids. The ends lost 3 bases at V and 5 bases at J; junction bases unmatched: 8. The CDR3 DNA reads TGCGCCAGCAGCTCGAGCGGGACTGTCCACAATGAGCAGTTCTTC. This gives the protein CASSSSGTVHNEQFF.

The V call is TRBV10-1, the J call TRBJ2-2; D gene unclear. Germline lookup yields CDR1 WNHNN and CDR2 SYGVQD (reference sequence). The V gene lost 3 bases and the J gene lost 5 bases, with 4 bases spanning the gap. This CDR3 has 12 residues. The DNA for the CDR3 is TGCGCCAGCAGTGATATGACCGGGGAGCTGTTTTTT. It is translated as CASSDMTGELFF.